The next 31 T cell receptor beta chains were all read from a single sample in a study of blood T cell repertoires in COVID-19. Sequencing was performed with immunoSEQ multiplex PCR; in TCRdb, only in-frame clones are kept and a portion is missing. The sample holds more than 200,000 clones; approximately 84% are singletons and the top ten take about 6%. Sequencing used peripheral blood. These receptors were taken from a man of 80 years or more with acute or convalescent COVID-19.

This clone was seen a few times. V and J are TRBV3-1 (or the pseudogene TRBV3-2) and TRBJ1-1; TRBD1 aligns across 7 bases. V dropped 4 bases and J dropped 6; count of bases not matched to a gene: 14. Germline V gene data show CDR1 as LGHDT and CDR2 as YNNKEL (reference sequence). CDR3 length equals 16 residues. For the CDR3, the DNA is TGTGCCAGCAGCCCATCCGGGACAGCTCTCTTTTCTGAAGCTTTCTTT. It codes for CASSPSGTALFSEAFF.

The chain couples TRBV7-2 to TRBJ2-1; perhaps TRBD1 as D (6 bases). V was cut by 1 base and J by 6 bases, with 7 bases left in between. The CDR3 has 13 amino acids. CDR1 SGHTA and CDR2 FQGNSA come from the germline V gene. The CDR3 sequence is CASSLEGGNEQFF. For the CDR3, the DNA is TGTGCCAGCAGCTTAGAAGGGGGCAATGAGCAGTTCTTC.

The chain couples TRBV27 to TRBJ2-7; TRBD2 matches at 8 bases. The junction had 4 bases not matched to a gene; V was cut back by 6 bases and J by 3 bases. The CDR3 sequence is 13 residues long. Germline values: CDR1 MNHEY, CDR2 SMNVEV (reference sequence). The CDR3 reads CASRLAVYYEQYF. CDR3 nucleotide sequence: TGTGCCAGCAGACTAGCGGTTTACTACGAGCAGTACTTC.

This chain joins TRBV10-3 and TRBJ2-5; possibly TRBD2 for D (5 bases). This CDR3 region has 13 residues. In germline, CDR1 is ENHRY, CDR2 SYGVKD. The V end was cut by 1 base, the J end by 5 bases, with 8 bases between. CDR3 nucleotides: TGTGCCATCAGTGAGTTCGCGGGCGAGACCCAGTACTTC. Its translation is CAISEFAGETQYF.

This sequence joins TRBV27 and TRBJ1-2; weak D call: TRBD1 (5 bases). CDR3 length equals 14 residues. Germline CDR1 reads MNHEY; CDR2 reads SMNVEV (reference sequence). With 6 bases removed from V and 3 bases from J, the gap between germline ends came to 14 bases. The CDR3, as DNA: TGTGCCAGCAGCTCAGGGCCGCCCCACTATGGCTACACCTTC. Amino acids: CASSSGPPHYGYTF.

The chain's CDR3 is CASSQGSGLGYNEQFF. DNA for the CDR3: TGCGCCAGCAGCCAGGGTTCGGGACTGGGGTACAATGAGCAGTTCTTC. The chain links TRBV4-1 to TRBJ2-1; weak D call: TRBD2 (6 bases). The CDR3 consists of 16 residues. CDR1 MGHRA and CDR2 YSYEKL come from the germline V gene. V lost 3 bases and J lost 4, with 16 bases in between.

The rearrangement joins TRBV11-2 to TRBJ2-7; 7 nucleotides match TRBD2. The CDR3 runs 14 residues. Per germline, CDR1 SGHAT and CDR2 FQNNGV. V shed 0 bases and J 5 bases; nucleotides not matched to a gene: 4. The chain's CDR3 is CASSLEITSDEQYF. Here the CDR3 DNA reads TGTGCCAGCAGCTTAGAGATTACTAGCGACGAGCAGTACTTC.

Here the CDR3 DNA reads TGCGCCAGCAGCTTGGGGGGGACTAGCGGGAGCCAGTTCTTC. Encoded protein: CASSLGGTSGSQFF. This chain links TRBV5-1 with TRBJ2-1; the match to TRBD2 covers 14 bases. From germline, CDR1 is SGHRS and CDR2 YFSETQ. Trimming at V came to 0 bases and at J to 13 bases, leaving 3 bases not matched to a gene. The CDR3 spans 14 residues.

This chain uses TRBV6-2 or TRBV6-3 with TRBJ2-3; D remains unclear. Trimming removed 5 bases from V and 0 bases from J, with 9 bases in between. CDR1 and CDR2 (germline): MNHEY, SVGEGT. The CDR3 has 14 amino acids. The chain's CDR3 is CASSLDKSTDTQYF. The CDR3 coding sequence is TGTGCCAGCAGTCTCGACAAGAGCACAGATACGCAGTATTTT.

Only one count was recorded for this clone. The J gene is TRBJ1-4, the V gene TRBV19, with 8 bases fitting TRBD1. The CDR3 spans 15 residues. Germline values: CDR1 LNHDA, CDR2 SQIVND (reference sequence). Unmatched junction bases numbered 7, after V lost 5 bases and J lost 5 bases. The CDR3 is CASSFSRTGNEKLFF. CDR3 nucleotide sequence: TGTGCCAGTAGTTTCTCTCGGACAGGGAATGAAAAACTGTTTTTT. Full variable domain (remainder filled in from reference TRBV19 and TRBJ1-4): DGGITQSPKYLFRKEGQNVTLSCEQNLNHDAMYWYRQDPGQGLRLIYYSQIVNDFQKGDIAEGYSVSREKKESFPLTVTSAQKNPTAFYLCASSFSRTGNEKLFFGSGTQLSVL.

Only a few counts were recorded for this clone. CDR3 coding DNA: TGTGCCAGCAGCACGGGACTAGATAAAGAGACCCAGTACTTC. Encoded protein: CASSTGLDKETQYF. This sequence joins TRBV9 and TRBJ2-5, with 8 bases matching TRBD2. The CDR3 sequence is 14 residues long. Germline V gene data show CDR1 as SGDLS and CDR2 as YYNGEE. Trimming cost V 4 bases and J 3 bases; bases outside gene matches: 5.

The chain recombines TRBV28 with TRBJ2-1; a weak D match, TRBD1 (6 bases). The V gene lost 8 bases and the J gene lost 9 bases, with 17 bases spanning the gap. Germline assignment: CDR1 MDHEN and CDR2 SYDVKM. The CDR3 loop spans 13 amino acids. The CDR3 DNA reads TGTGCCAGCTCTAGTTATTCCAGGGGTGAGCAGTTCTTC. Translating gives CASSSYSRGEQFF. The complete variable domain, with remaining parts taken from reference TRBV28 and TRBJ2-1, reads DVKVTQSSRYLVKRTGEKVFLECVQDMDHENMFWYRQDPGLGLRLIYFSYDVKMKEKGDIPEGYSVSREKKERFSLILESASTNQTSMYLCASSSYSRGEQFFGPGTRLTVL.

The rearrangement joins TRBV27 to TRBJ2-6, with D unclear. The V end was cut by 6 bases, the J end by 4 bases, with 10 bases between. The CDR3 loop spans 14 amino acids. CDR1 and CDR2 from the germline V gene are MNHEY and SMNVEV (reference sequence). DNA for the CDR3: TGTGCCAGCAGCAACCCCGGGGGGGCCAACGTCCTGACTTTC. It translates to CASSNPGGANVLTF.

The chain joins TRBV9 to TRBJ2-3, with a possible D match to TRBD2 (5 bases). Looked up from germline, CDR1 is SGDLS and CDR2 is YYNGEE. Trimming left V 0 bases short and J 2 bases short, with 10 bases between. CDR3 length: 15 amino acids. The CDR3 spells CASSVGPGSTDTQYF. The DNA for the CDR3 is TGTGCCAGCAGCGTAGGTCCGGGGTCCACAGATACGCAGTATTTT.

This rearrangement joins TRBV20-1 to TRBJ2-2; tentatively, D is TRBD2 (6 bases). This CDR3 has 13 residues. The germline V gene has CDR1 DFQATT and CDR2 SNEGSKA (reference sequence). The germline V and J ends were trimmed by 3 bases and 7 bases, with 12 bases remaining between them. The DNA for the CDR3 is TGCAGTGCTAGTTCTGGGAGGATCGGGGAGCTGTTTTTT. Protein product: CSASSGRIGELFF.

This chain links TRBV28 with TRBJ2-3, with 10 bases that match TRBD2. The V gene's germline CDR1 is MDHEN and CDR2 SYDVKM. Losses at the gene ends were 5 bases for V and 11 bases for J; bases not matched to a gene: 10. This CDR3 contains 14 residues. The DNA for the CDR3 is TGTGCCAGCAGTCAACTAGCGGGGCTGGTAAGGCAGTATTTT. Translation gives CASSQLAGLVRQYF.

V usage is TRBV19 and J usage is TRBJ1-5; D is perhaps TRBD1 (6 bases). V was pared by 7 bases and J by 4 bases, with 11 bases between. CDR1 is LNHDA and CDR2 is SQIVND in the germline V gene (reference sequence). The CDR3 is 13 residues long. The CDR3 loop reads CASKGHLNQPQHF. The CDR3 coding sequence is TGTGCCAGTAAGGGACACCTAAATCAGCCCCAGCATTTT.

V usage is TRBV28 and J usage is TRBJ2-7; 7 bases agree with TRBD1. Germline values: CDR1 MDHEN, CDR2 SYDVKM. J was trimmed by 4 bases and V by 4 bases; bases with no gene match: 7. The CDR3 totals 14 residues. The CDR3 nucleotides read TGTGCCAGCAGTTCCGGGACAGTTATTTACGAGCAGTACTTC. Amino acid sequence: CASSSGTVIYEQYF.

The chain combines TRBV4-1 with TRBJ1-1, with 7 bases matching TRBD1. This CDR3 spans 15 amino acids. In germline, CDR1 is MGHRA, CDR2 YSYEKL. The V gene end was trimmed by 4 bases and the J gene end by 0 bases; junction bases not matched to a gene: 5. CDR3 protein: CASSLDRSVNTEAFF. The CDR3 coding sequence is TGCGCCAGCAGCCTGGACAGGTCTGTGAACACTGAAGCTTTCTTT.

The V gene is TRBV5-1, the J gene TRBJ2-5; 7 bases map to TRBD2. Germline V gene lookup returns CDR1 SGHRS and CDR2 YFSETQ. The CDR3 contains 14 residues. Germline trimming cut 2 bases from V and 3 bases from J; bases unmatched to any gene: 4. This chain's CDR3 is CASSFTSGKETQYF. The CDR3 DNA follows: TGCGCCAGCAGCTTCACAAGCGGGAAAGAGACCCAGTACTTC.

J is TRBJ2-1 and V is TRBV6-6, with D perhaps matching TRBD2 (6 bases). Germline V CDR1 and CDR2: MNHNY, SVGAGI (reference sequence). V gave up 6 bases and J gave up 8 bases, with 8 bases separating them. This CDR3 has 11 residues. The CDR3 DNA follows: TGTGCCAGCAGCTGGAGGGATGAGCAGTTCTTC. Protein product: CASSWRDEQFF.

V is TRBV3-1 (or the pseudogene TRBV3-2) and J is TRBJ1-4; 11 bases line up with TRBD1. Germline V gives CDR1 LGHDT, CDR2 YNNKEL (reference sequence). V lost 4 bases and J lost 2; bases outside the gene matches: 6. The CDR3 length is 17 residues. This CDR3 is CASSPRTGGLTNEKLFF. The CDR3, as DNA: TGTGCCAGCAGCCCCCGGACAGGGGGCTTGACTAATGAAAAACTGTTTTTT.

This clone has just one count. The chain has TRBV19 and TRBJ1-5; D is undetermined. Looked up from germline, CDR1 is LNHDA and CDR2 is SQIVND (reference sequence). Between the trimmed V and J ends, which lost 7 bases and 0 bases, there was a span of 13 bases. The CDR3 extends over 15 amino acids. The CDR3 region has the DNA TGTGCCAGTACCCCGGGAGGGTATAGCAATCAGCCCCAGCATTTT. This translates into CASTPGGYSNQPQHF.

The J gene is TRBJ1-3, the V gene TRBV11-2; D ambiguous. Per germline, CDR1 SGHAT and CDR2 FQNNGV. This CDR3 comprises 15 residues. Trimming stripped 2 bases from V and 0 bases from J, with 8 bases between. The CDR3 loop is CASSLRLSSGNTIYF. CDR3 bases: TGTGCCAGCAGCTTACGGTTAAGCTCTGGAAACACCATATATTTT.

This clone was detected only once. This sequence joins TRBV7-9 and TRBJ2-7; TRBD1 agrees at 9 bases. CDR3 length: 15 amino acids. The germline V gene encodes CDR1 SEHNR and CDR2 FQNEAQ (reference sequence). V lost 0 bases to trimming and J lost 5 bases; unmatched junction nucleotides: 5. The CDR3 bases are TGTGCCAGCAGCTTAGCGGGACAGGGTATCCACGAGCAGTACTTC. Protein product: CASSLAGQGIHEQYF.

The chain couples TRBV19 to TRBJ2-7, with 9 bases lining up with TRBD2. This CDR3 has 18 amino acids. Trimming cost V 3 bases and J 3 bases; bases outside gene matches: 15. CDR1 and CDR2 from the germline V gene are LNHDA and SQIVND (reference sequence). In DNA, the CDR3 is TGTGCCAGTAGTATTAACCGTCGAGGAGCGGGAGGACTCTACGAGCAGTACGTC. It codes for CASSINRRGAGGLYEQYV.

The chain uses TRBV7-6 and TRBJ2-3; 8 bases agree with TRBD2. The CDR3 loop spans 16 amino acids. CDR1 and CDR2 from the germline V gene are SGHVS and FNYEAQ. The V segment lost 5 bases and the J segment 4 bases; nucleotides outside the gene matches: 11. The CDR3 DNA follows: TGTGCCAGCAGCCGCCAGCGGGAGAGTAAGTCAGATACGCAGTATTTT. Encoded protein: CASSRQRESKSDTQYF.

The J gene is TRBJ1-2, the V gene TRBV24-1; D is unclear. From germline, CDR1 is KGHDR and CDR2 SFDVKD. V was pared by 3 bases and J by 1 base, with 2 bases between. The CDR3 sequence is 12 residues long. CDR3 sequence reads: CATSDHNYGYTF. CDR3 nucleotide sequence: TGTGCCACCAGTGATCATAACTATGGCTACACCTTC.

This clone was observed a few times. The chain couples TRBV5-1 to TRBJ2-3; D is ambiguous. V lost 0 bases to trimming and J lost 2 bases, with 4 bases between them. This CDR3 region has 13 residues. Germline V gene lookup returns CDR1 SGHRS and CDR2 YFSETQ. The CDR3: CASSLGATDTQYF. As DNA, the CDR3 is TGCGCCAGCAGCTTGGGGGCCACAGATACGCAGTATTTT.

CDR3 in amino acids: CASSDGGKANEKLFF. The CDR3 region has the DNA TGTGCCAGCAGTGACGGAGGGAAAGCTAATGAAAAACTGTTTTTT. The V gene is TRBV6-1, the J gene TRBJ1-4; the D is unclear. The CDR3 is 15 residues long. V was shortened by 3 bases and J by 3 bases, with 11 bases between the two germline ends. The germline V gene encodes CDR1 MNHNS and CDR2 SASEGT.

The V gene is TRBV6-5, the J gene TRBJ1-1; D not resolved. This CDR3 has 15 residues. Germline V gene sequence: CDR1 MNHEY, CDR2 SVGAGI. V was shortened by 6 bases and J by 0 bases, with 14 bases between the two germline ends. For the CDR3, the DNA is TGTGCCAGCAGCCGGTTGGAGGGAATGAACACTGAAGCTTTCTTT. This sequence encodes CASSRLEGMNTEAFF.